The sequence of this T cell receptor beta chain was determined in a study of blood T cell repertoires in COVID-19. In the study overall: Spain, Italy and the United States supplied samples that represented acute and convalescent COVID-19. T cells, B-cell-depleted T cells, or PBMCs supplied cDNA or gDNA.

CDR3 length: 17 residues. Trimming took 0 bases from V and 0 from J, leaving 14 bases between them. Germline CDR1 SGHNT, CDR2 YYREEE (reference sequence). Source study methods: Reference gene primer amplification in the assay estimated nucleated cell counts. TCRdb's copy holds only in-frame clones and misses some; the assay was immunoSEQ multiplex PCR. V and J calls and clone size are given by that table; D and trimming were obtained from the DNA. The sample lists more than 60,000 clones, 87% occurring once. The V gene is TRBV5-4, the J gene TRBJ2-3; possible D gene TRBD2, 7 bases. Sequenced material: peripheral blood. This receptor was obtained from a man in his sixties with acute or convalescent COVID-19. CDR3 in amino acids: CASSLELRGGSTDTQYF. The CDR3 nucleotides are TGTGCCAGCAGCTTGGAGTTGAGGGGGGGGAGCACAGATACGCAGTATTTT.